This TCR beta chain was observed in a study of blood T cells in healthy people across ages. Findings and caveats of the study: Compared with aged donors, long-lived donors showed fewer expanded clones, suggesting selection.

As to this clonotype: The antigen remains unidentified.

The CDR3 runs to 14 residues. Germline loops: CDR1 DFQATT, CDR2 SNEGSKA (reference sequence). V was shortened by 3 bases and J by 10 bases, with 16 bases between the two germline ends. A J-beta primer mix and a sample-barcoded 5' primer were used in a second PCR of roughly 6 to 11 cycles. TCRdb independently ran MiXCR on the 5' RACE reads; one entry per CDR3 protein. The sample contains some 1.4 million distinct CDR3 sequences, approximately 42% of which appear only once. The chain joins TRBV20-1 to TRBJ1-6; no clear D gene. The origin of this receptor is a young woman in good health. Sequencing was done on a sample of blood. The CDR3: CSASSARVGSPLHF. Here the CDR3 DNA reads TGCAGTGCTAGTTCAGCGAGGGTCGGATCACCCCTCCACTTT.